Here is one T cell receptor (beta chain) with its context. Its target is not known. This CDR3 contains 16 residues. The J segment lost 1 base and the V segment lost 4 bases, leaving 7 bases of the junction unmatched. Looked up from germline, CDR1 is WSHSY and CDR2 is SAAADI. Sequenced by immunoSEQ multiplex PCR; TCRdb stores in-frame clones only, minus some. The sample has about 46,000 clones, under 95% seen once. The sample comes from a study of PD-1 blockade in classical Hodgkin lymphoma. Time point indicated: newly diagnosed, previously untreated cHL patient sample. It was PBMCs in newly diagnosed, untreated classical Hodgkin lymphoma that served as comparison. Study-level points and caveats: Relapsed/refractory patients reportedly had lower baseline diversity than newly diagnosed patients. There remain no defined causes for the repertoire differences, which possibly reflect disease activity or prior therapy.

J is TRBJ1-1 and V is TRBV10-2; 9 bases map to TRBD1. Sequencing was carried out using peripheral blood mononuclear cells (PBMCs). This clonotype originated in a human donor with classical Hodgkin lymphoma. CDR3 nucleotides: TGCGCCAGCAGTGGGGGACAGGGAGAACGGAACACTGAAGCTTTCTTT. Encoded protein: CASSGGQGERNTEAFF.